A single sample is the source of the 32 T cell receptor beta chains below, sequenced in a study of T cell clonotyping in hematopoietic cell transplantation. Clones were read by immunoSEQ multiplex PCR, and TCRdb kept only the in-frame ones, dropping some. The repertoire includes fewer than 30,000 clones, 95% of them detected once, and less than 1.5% sits in the top ten. Source material: peripheral blood mononuclear cells. The receptors were sampled from a man aged 50 or older in good health. Some clones in this sample may be carry-over from other donors' samples.

The chain has TRBV5-1 and TRBJ1-2; TRBD1 is a possible D gene (5 bases). CDR3 size: 14 residues. Trimming removed 0 bases at V and 4 bases at J, with 10 bases between. CDR1 and CDR2 (germline): SGHRS, YFSETQ. The chain's CDR3 is CASSLGQSTYGYTF. CDR3 nucleotides: TGCGCCAGCAGCTTGGGACAGTCGACCTATGGCTACACCTTC.

This chain uses TRBV30 with TRBJ1-1; no definite D call. Germline V lookup: CDR1 GTSNPN, CDR2 SVGIG (reference sequence). Between the trimmed V and J ends, which lost 1 base and 6 bases, there was a span of 9 bases. CDR3 length: 12 residues. This CDR3 is CAWSGLVPEAFF. The CDR3 nucleotides are TGTGCCTGGAGTGGTCTGGTCCCTGAAGCTTTCTTT.

The V call is TRBV7-2, the J call TRBJ1-5, with no clear D. This CDR3 has 14 amino acids. Germline loops: CDR1 SGHTA, CDR2 FQGNSA. Trimming shortened V by 5 bases and J by 2 bases, and 10 bases separated the two germline ends. CDR3 in amino acids: CASSITKGNQPQHF. In DNA, the CDR3 is TGTGCCAGCAGCATCACCAAGGGCAATCAGCCCCAGCATTTT.

The CDR3, as DNA: TGTGCCAGCAGTTCCTGGACAGGGCTTACTGGCTACACCTTC. This encodes CASSSWTGLTGYTF. The chain carries TRBV27 and TRBJ1-2; 8 bases fit TRBD1. CDR3 length equals 14 residues. Trimming cost V 4 bases and J 7 bases; bases outside gene matches: 8. Germline V gives CDR1 MNHEY, CDR2 SMNVEV (reference sequence).

The V call is TRBV29-1, the J call TRBJ2-2; 7 bases align to TRBD1. The CDR3 totals 11 residues. Trimming cost V 7 bases and J 5 bases; bases outside gene matches: 1. Germline values: CDR1 SQVTM, CDR2 ANQGSEA. CDR3 in amino acids: CSGRGTGELFF. CDR3 coding DNA: TGCAGCGGCAGGGGGACCGGGGAGCTGTTTTTT.

The V gene is TRBV28, the J gene TRBJ2-3, with no clear D. Germline V lookup: CDR1 MDHEN, CDR2 SYDVKM. The V end was cut by 2 bases, the J end by 1 base, with 10 bases between. The CDR3 loop spans 15 amino acids. The DNA of the CDR3 is TGTGCCAGCAGTTTAGGCGGCCGACGCACAGATACGCAGTATTTT. Amino acid sequence: CASSLGGRRTDTQYF. The variable domain in full, completed from reference TRBV28 and TRBJ2-3, reads DVKVTQSSRYLVKRTGEKVFLECVQDMDHENMFWYRQDPGLGLRLIYFSYDVKMKEKGDIPEGYSVSREKKERFSLILESASTNQTSMYLCASSLGGRRTDTQYFGPGTRLTVL.

The J gene is TRBJ1-2, the V gene TRBV6-5; 8 bases fit TRBD1. The CDR3 is made up of 15 amino acids. Trimming cost V 0 bases and J 7 bases; bases outside gene matches: 7. Germline-derived CDR1 and CDR2 are MNHEY and SVGAGI. CDR3 nucleotide sequence: TGTGCCAGCAGTTACTCTTACAGGGGGGATGGTGGCTACACCTTC. It encodes CASSYSYRGDGGYTF.

The J gene is TRBJ2-3, the V gene TRBV6-5; perhaps TRBD1 as D (6 bases). This CDR3 region has 13 residues. Trimming removed 2 bases from V and 5 bases from J, with 8 bases in between. From germline, CDR1 is MNHEY and CDR2 SVGAGI. CDR3 bases: TGTGCCAGCAGTTACACAGGGAAAGATACGCAGTATTTT. It specifies CASSYTGKDTQYF.

The CDR3 sequence: CASSAELAGLTQETQYF. In DNA form, the CDR3 reads TGCGCCAGCAGCGCCGAACTAGCGGGGCTAACCCAAGAGACCCAGTACTTC. The chain uses TRBV5-1 and TRBJ2-5, with 10 bases fitting TRBD2. V dropped 4 bases and J dropped 1; count of bases not matched to a gene: 10. The CDR3 covers 17 residues. Germline CDR1 reads SGHRS; CDR2 reads YFSETQ.

The V and J genes are TRBV4-3 and TRBJ2-3; TRBD1 matches 8 bases. After removal of 3 bases from V and 2 bases from J, the junction contained 7 bases not matched to a gene. CDR3 size: 16 residues. From germline, CDR1 is LGHNA and CDR2 YSLEER. This chain's CDR3 is CASSQDREGVTDTQYF. DNA of the CDR3: TGCGCCAGCAGCCAGGACAGGGAAGGGGTCACAGATACGCAGTATTTT.

This chain connects TRBV30 to TRBJ2-5; tentatively, D is TRBD1 (6 bases). Germline V gene lookup returns CDR1 GTSNPN and CDR2 SVGIG (reference sequence). V lost 8 bases and J 0 bases, leaving 16 bases between the germline ends. This CDR3 comprises 14 residues. The CDR3 region is CALSRGTHQETQYF. The CDR3 bases are TGTGCCCTATCGAGGGGGACACACCAAGAGACCCAGTACTTC.

The chain joins TRBV29-1 to TRBJ2-7; 9 nucleotides line up with TRBD1. Per germline, CDR1 SQVTM and CDR2 ANQGSEA. The CDR3 runs 13 residues. Trimming removed 6 bases from V and 1 base from J; junction bases left unmatched: 4. CDR3 amino acids: CSVQQGASYEQYF. CDR3 sequence (DNA): TGCAGCGTCCAACAGGGGGCGTCCTACGAGCAGTACTTC.

The chain uses TRBV28 and TRBJ2-7; tentatively, D is TRBD1 or TRBD2 (6 bases each). From germline, CDR1 is MDHEN and CDR2 SYDVKM. With 1 base removed from V and 3 bases from J, the gap between germline ends came to 13 bases. The CDR3 is 15 residues long. The CDR3 protein is CASSLSGAGGYEQYF. As DNA, the CDR3 is TGTGCCAGCAGTTTATCGGGGGCAGGTGGCTACGAGCAGTACTTC.

The V and J genes are TRBV7-6 and TRBJ1-2; D unresolved. The CDR3 spans 14 residues. CDR1 and CDR2 (germline): SGHVS, FNYEAQ. V was cut by 3 bases and J by 4 bases, with 12 bases left in between. This chain's CDR3 is CASSLGQLGYGYTF. CDR3 bases: TGTGCCAGCAGCTTGGGCCAACTTGGCTATGGCTACACCTTC.

V is TRBV19 and J is TRBJ2-2; D might be TRBD1 (7 bases). Germline loops: CDR1 LNHDA, CDR2 SQIVND (reference sequence). V was trimmed by 5 bases and J by 6 bases, leaving 13 bases between them. This CDR3 is 14 amino acids long. CDR3 sequence reads: CASSPQGGPGELFF. The CDR3 DNA follows: TGTGCCAGTAGTCCTCAGGGGGGTCCCGGGGAGCTGTTTTTT.

The V gene is TRBV6-1, the J gene TRBJ1-5, with 7 bases identical to TRBD1. CDR3 size: 14 residues. In germline, CDR1 is MNHNS, CDR2 SASEGT. V gave up 4 bases and J gave up 6 bases; unmatched junction bases: 6. CDR3 sequence reads: CASSGNRGGQPQHF. The DNA for the CDR3 is TGTGCCAGCAGTGGGAACAGGGGAGGTCAGCCCCAGCATTTT.

V usage is TRBV6-5 and J usage is TRBJ1-5, with D unclear. The CDR3 consists of 15 residues. The V and J ends lost 4 bases and 0 bases respectively, with 10 bases between them. The germline CDR1 and CDR2 sequences are MNHEY and SVGAGI. Written as DNA, the CDR3 is TGTGCCAGCAGTTTTACATACCATAGCAATCAGCCCCAGCATTTT. Translated, it gives CASSFTYHSNQPQHF.

The chain employs TRBV27 and TRBJ1-5, with no clear D. The V and J ends lost 3 bases and 7 bases respectively, with 13 bases between them. The CDR3 spans 14 residues. Germline V gives CDR1 MNHEY, CDR2 SMNVEV (reference sequence). The CDR3 DNA follows: TGTGCCAGCAGTTTTTCCGGGTTACGACAGCCCCAGCATTTT. It is translated as CASSFSGLRQPQHF.

The chain links TRBV29-1 to TRBJ2-3; possible D gene TRBD2, 5 bases. CDR3 length: 14 amino acids. V lost 1 base and J 1 base, leaving 9 bases between the germline ends. Germline loops: CDR1 SQVTM, CDR2 ANQGSEA. CDR3 region: CSVEALRGTDTQYF. In DNA, the CDR3 is TGCAGCGTTGAAGCGTTGCGGGGCACAGATACGCAGTATTTT.

V and J are TRBV11-2 and TRBJ1-6, with D tentatively TRBD1 (6 bases). V was trimmed by 4 bases and J by 3 bases, leaving 19 bases between them. Germline V lookup: CDR1 SGHAT, CDR2 FQNNGV. There are 18 residues in the CDR3. The CDR3 loop reads CASSSRGARFDYNSPLHF. The CDR3 nucleotides are TGTGCCAGCAGCTCCCGGGGGGCCCGTTTCGACTATAATTCACCCCTCCACTTT.

This clone was observed once. This rearrangement joins TRBV4-3 to TRBJ2-7, with 8 bases lining up with TRBD1. J lost 4 bases, V lost 4 bases, and 12 bases had no gene match. This CDR3 region has 16 residues. From germline, CDR1 is LGHNA and CDR2 YSLEER. CDR3 nucleotides: TGCGCCAGCAGCCTCAACGGGGCAGGGGGCTCATACGAGCAGTACTTC. Amino acids: CASSLNGAGGSYEQYF.

V and J are TRBV7-6 and TRBJ2-6; D is possibly TRBD1 (6 bases). V lost 5 bases, J lost 2 bases, and 13 bases lay in between. CDR3 length: 16 residues. Germline CDR1 SGHVS, CDR2 FNYEAQ. CDR3 DNA sequence: TGTGCCAGCAGCGAACCTTGGGGGCCTGGGGCCAACGTCCTGACTTTC. Protein product: CASSEPWGPGANVLTF.

The chain couples TRBV7-2 to TRBJ1-2; 8 bases match TRBD1. Per the germline V gene, CDR1 is SGHTA and CDR2 is FQGNSA. CDR3 length equals 14 residues. The trim removed 4 bases at V and 4 bases at J, leaving 5 bases unmatched. As DNA, the CDR3 is TGTGCCAGCAGCTCTCAGACAGGGGCCTATGGCTACACCTTC. It yields the protein CASSSQTGAYGYTF.

The CDR3 DNA is TGTGCCAGCAGACCTGGGGGAAGGATGACCCAGTACTTC. This encodes CASRPGGRMTQYF. This sequence joins TRBV7-8 and TRBJ2-5; D assignment may be TRBD1 or TRBD2 (5 bases each). Germline V gene data show CDR1 as SGHVS and CDR2 as FQNEAQ. The ends were cut back, 6 bases at V and 7 bases at J, with 15 bases in the middle. The CDR3 is made up of 13 amino acids.

This clone was detected a few times. The chain joins TRBV27 to TRBJ2-7; 7 bases line up with TRBD1. Losses at the gene ends were 6 bases for V and 3 bases for J; bases not matched to a gene: 8. This CDR3 has 14 amino acids. Per the germline V gene, CDR1 is MNHEY and CDR2 is SMNVEV (reference sequence). Written as DNA, the CDR3 is TGTGCCAGCAGCACGGGACAGCATTACTACGAGCAGTACTTC. Protein: CASSTGQHYYEQYF.

The chain couples TRBV6-5 to TRBJ1-4, with TRBD1 matching over 8 bases. J lost 11 bases, V lost 5 bases, and 7 bases had no gene match. The germline CDR1 and CDR2 sequences are MNHEY and SVGAGI. The CDR3 totals 13 residues. The CDR3 is CASSNGQGPKLFF. In DNA, the CDR3 is TGTGCCAGCAGTAACGGACAGGGTCCCAAACTGTTTTTT.

This clone is a singleton in its sample. The chain couples TRBV19 to TRBJ1-3; D ambiguous. V lost 7 bases to trimming and J lost 2 bases, with 12 bases between them. The V gene's germline CDR1 is LNHDA and CDR2 SQIVND (reference sequence). CDR3 size: 14 residues. The CDR3 protein is CASNKGRPGNTIYF. For the CDR3, the DNA is TGTGCCAGTAATAAGGGTCGACCTGGAAACACCATATATTTT.

V usage is TRBV10-3 and J usage is TRBJ1-2, with TRBD1 matching over 7 bases. V shed 6 bases and J 4 bases; nucleotides not matched to a gene: 8. The CDR3 totals 14 residues. Germline V CDR1 and CDR2: ENHRY, SYGVKD. The CDR3 bases are TGTGCCATCAGACCGGGACAGCCTTCCTATGGCTACACCTTC. Encoded protein: CAIRPGQPSYGYTF.

The CDR3 loop reads CASSLGGLRVGYTF. In DNA, the CDR3 is TGTGCCAGCAGCTTGGGGGGCCTGAGGGTCGGCTACACCTTC. The chain combines TRBV5-8 with TRBJ1-2, with D tentatively TRBD1 (5 bases). V lost 0 bases and J 8 bases, leaving 14 bases between the germline ends. Germline V gene data show CDR1 as SGHTS and CDR2 as YDEGEE. The CDR3 covers 14 residues.

The J gene is TRBJ1-1, the V gene TRBV30; D perhaps matches TRBD1 (6 bases). The CDR3 is 15 residues long. Trimming took 1 base from V and 5 from J, leaving 17 bases between them. CDR1 GTSNPN and CDR2 SVGIG come from the germline V gene (reference sequence). The CDR3 DNA follows: TGTGCCTGGAGTGCTGCACCGGGGGCAGGTACTGAAGCTTTCTTT. This codes for CAWSAAPGAGTEAFF.

This chain joins TRBV4-1 and TRBJ1-6, with 7 bases that match TRBD1. CDR1 MGHRA and CDR2 YSYEKL come from the germline V gene. The CDR3 extends over 17 amino acids. J gave up 6 bases and V 1 base, and 9 bases lay outside the gene matches. DNA for the CDR3: TGCGCCAGCAGCCAAGTCGACAGGGCCGGGAGTAATTCACCCCTCCACTTT. Its protein is CASSQVDRAGSNSPLHF.

The chain joins TRBV28 to TRBJ1-5, with a weak D call TRBD1 (6 bases). There are 15 residues in the CDR3. V was pared by 1 base and J by 6 bases, with 13 bases between. Germline CDR1 and CDR2: MDHEN and SYDVKM. The CDR3 coding sequence is TGTGCCAGCAGTTTATCCTCCCAGGGGACTCAGCCCCAGCATTTT. It yields the protein CASSLSSQGTQPQHF. Using reference TRBV28 and TRBJ1-5 for the parts outside the CDR3, the full variable domain is DVKVTQSSRYLVKRTGEKVFLECVQDMDHENMFWYRQDPGLGLRLIYFSYDVKMKEKGDIPEGYSVSREKKERFSLILESASTNQTSMYLCASSLSSQGTQPQHFGDGTRLSIL.